The clone carrying this T cell receptor (beta chain) was found once. This CDR3 is also generated by other DNA sequences in the sample. The CDR3 consists of 12 residues. Germline V gives CDR1 SGDLS, CDR2 YYNGEE. Trimming shortened V by 0 bases and J by 6 bases, and 5 bases separated the two germline ends. The sample belongs to a study of shared clonotypes between healthy human individuals. Overall study: Donors had three CD4 naive, three CD4 memory, two CD8 naive and one CD8 memory plate apiece.

The data were produced by immunoSEQ multiplex PCR, yet TCRdb's version contains in-frame clones alone and is incomplete. The data show about 1,500,000 clones, approximately 97% seen once. In the CD4+ fraction, cells were divided into CD45RA+ naive and CD45RA-negative memory subsets. The chain joins TRBV9 to TRBJ2-3, with D hard to call. The source material was naive CD4+ T cells sorted from blood. The subset is: CD45RA+ positively selected. The TCR was taken from a man aged 25-40 years in good health. CDR3 amino acids: CASSVGLDTQYF. Written as DNA, the CDR3 is TGTGCCAGCAGCGTAGGTCTTGATACGCAGTATTTT.